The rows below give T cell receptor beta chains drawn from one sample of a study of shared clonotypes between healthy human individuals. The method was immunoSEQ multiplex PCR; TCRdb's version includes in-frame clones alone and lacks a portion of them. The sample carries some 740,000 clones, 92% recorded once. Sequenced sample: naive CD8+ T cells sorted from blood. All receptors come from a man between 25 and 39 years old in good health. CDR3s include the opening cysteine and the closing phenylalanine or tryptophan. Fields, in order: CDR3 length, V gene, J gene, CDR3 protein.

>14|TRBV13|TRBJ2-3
CASSLDRWGGTQYF
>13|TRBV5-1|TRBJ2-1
CASSFRVPDEQFF
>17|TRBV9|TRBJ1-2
CASSASGTGAPNYGYTF
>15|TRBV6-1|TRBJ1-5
CASSEDPDSNQPQHF
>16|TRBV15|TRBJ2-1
CATSRDRSLPYNEQFF
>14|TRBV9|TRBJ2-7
CASSAGGTYYEQYF
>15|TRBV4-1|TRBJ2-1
CASHLSMAGAGEQFF
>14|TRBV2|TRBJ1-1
CASTSDISNTEAFF
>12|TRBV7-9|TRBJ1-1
CASSLASPEAFF
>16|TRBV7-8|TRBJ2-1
CASSLGGTGSLSEQFF
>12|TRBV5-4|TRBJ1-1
CASSIGGTEAFF
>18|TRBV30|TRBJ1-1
CAWSAWLILGEMNTEAFF
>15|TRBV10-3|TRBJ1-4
CAISESGGSNEKLFF
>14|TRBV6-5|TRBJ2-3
CASSYSDSADTQYF
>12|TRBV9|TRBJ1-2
CASSKQESGYTF
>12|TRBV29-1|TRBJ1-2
CSVADRVYGYTF